The 29 T cell receptor beta chains listed next were all sequenced from one sample in a study of shared clonotypes between healthy human individuals. Libraries were prepared by immunoSEQ multiplex PCR; TCRdb keeps only in-frame clonotypes and omits some of them. The table includes 2.5 million or so clones, around 90% detected once. Sequencing input: naive CD4+ T cells sorted from blood. Subset described: CD45RA+ positively selected. Receptors originate from a man aged 18 to 30 in good health.

This chain uses TRBV7-2 with TRBJ2-7; D not resolved. The CDR3 spans 13 residues. V was clipped by 2 bases and J by 5 bases, with 10 bases between them. Germline-derived CDR1 and CDR2 are SGHTA and FQGNSA. CDR3 coding DNA: TGTGCCAGCAGCTTACCCAGTGAAAACGAGCAGTACTTC. Translating it yields CASSLPSENEQYF.

The genes are TRBV19 and TRBJ2-2; unclear D gene. This CDR3 is built from 13 residues. The germline V and J ends were trimmed by 7 bases and 0 bases, with 6 bases remaining between them. The germline V gene encodes CDR1 LNHDA and CDR2 SQIVND (reference sequence). The CDR3 loop is CASKQSNTGELFF. CDR3 in DNA: TGTGCCAGTAAGCAGTCGAACACCGGGGAGCTGTTTTTT.

The genes are TRBV9 and TRBJ2-5; D is unclear. Trimming shortened V by 0 bases and J by 3 bases, and 21 bases separated the two germline ends. Germline V lookup: CDR1 SGDLS, CDR2 YYNGEE. This CDR3 is 18 amino acids long. The CDR3 here is CASSVGHSRLDREETQYF. The CDR3 region has the DNA TGTGCCAGCAGCGTAGGCCATTCGAGACTCGATAGAGAAGAGACCCAGTACTTC.

V and J are TRBV7-2 and TRBJ2-3, with D possibly TRBD2 on 5 matching bases. The CDR3 is 13 amino acids. Per germline, CDR1 SGHTA and CDR2 FQGNSA. V lost 2 bases, J lost 6 bases, and 9 bases lay in between. CDR3 residues: CASSLRRGDTQYF. CDR3 sequence (DNA): TGTGCCAGCAGCTTACGGAGAGGGGATACGCAGTATTTT.

The CDR3: CSADSSNTEAFF. The CDR3 DNA follows: TGCAGCGCGGACAGCTCGAACACTGAAGCTTTCTTT. The chain combines TRBV29-1 with TRBJ1-1; tentative D call: TRBD1 (6 bases). V lost 7 bases and J 1 base, leaving 10 bases between the germline ends. The CDR3 covers 12 residues. Germline loops: CDR1 SQVTM, CDR2 ANQGSEA.

The J gene is TRBJ1-1, the V gene TRBV10-3; D gene uncertain. V was pared by 1 base and J by 4 bases, with 7 bases between. The germline CDR1 and CDR2 sequences are ENHRY and SYGVKD. The CDR3 extends over 13 amino acids. CDR3 protein: CAISELGPTEAFF. The DNA for the CDR3 is TGTGCCATCAGTGAGTTGGGTCCCACTGAAGCTTTCTTT.

The rearrangement links TRBV27 to TRBJ1-4; D is ambiguous. The V end lost 0 bases, the J end lost 4 bases, and 12 bases lay between the germline ends. The CDR3 runs to 16 residues. CDR1 MNHEY and CDR2 SMNVEV come from the germline V gene (reference sequence). CDR3 sequence: CASSLSFAYDNEKLFF. CDR3 coding DNA: TGTGCCAGCAGTTTATCCTTCGCATACGATAATGAAAAACTGTTTTTT. The full variable domain, with the rest looked up from reference TRBV27 and TRBJ1-4, is EAQVTQNPRYLITVTGKKLTVTCSQNMNHEYMSWYRQDPGLGLRQIYYSMNVEVTDKGDVPEGYKVSRKEKRNFPLILESPSPNQTSLYFCASSLSFAYDNEKLFFGSGTQLSVL.

A word on this clone: Other DNA sequences in this specimen translate into the identical CDR3. J is TRBJ2-5 and V is TRBV18; possible D gene TRBD2, 6 bases. The germline V gene has CDR1 KGHSH and CDR2 LQKENI. The V and J ends lost 3 bases and 2 bases respectively, with 10 bases between them. The CDR3 is 14 residues long. CDR3 sequence (DNA): TGTGCCAGCTCACCGGCGGGAACTCAAGAGACCCAGTACTTC. As protein: CASSPAGTQETQYF.

The rearrangement joins TRBV28 to TRBJ2-2; D uncertain. CDR3 length: 15 amino acids. Germline CDR1 and CDR2: MDHEN and SYDVKM. V dropped 1 base and J dropped 2 bases, with 8 bases sitting between them. The CDR3 coding sequence is TGTGCCAGCAGTTTATCCCCCCAAAACACCGGGGAGCTGTTTTTT. Protein: CASSLSPQNTGELFF.

The chain is built from TRBV5-1 and TRBJ1-2; TRBD1 matches 10 bases. This CDR3 region has 15 residues. CDR1 SGHRS and CDR2 YFSETQ come from the germline V gene. Trimming cost V 4 bases and J 6 bases; bases outside gene matches: 9. CDR3 protein: CASSPPGQGLNGYTF. The DNA for the CDR3 is TGCGCCAGCAGCCCACCGGGACAGGGGCTAAATGGCTACACCTTC. The whole variable domain, filled in from reference TRBV5-1 and TRBJ1-2, reads KAGVTQTPRYLIKTRGQQVTLSCSPISGHRSVSWYQQTPGQGLQFLFEYFSETQRNKGNFPGRFSGRQFSNSRSEMNVSTLELGDSALYLCASSPPGQGLNGYTFGSGTRLTVV.

The chain uses TRBV23-1 and TRBJ2-5, with D uncertain. TRBV23-1 is an ORF, with its function uncertain. The CDR3 length is 12 residues. Trimming stripped 4 bases from V and 5 bases from J, with 8 bases between. The CDR3 protein is CASSLQRETQYF. DNA for the CDR3: TGCGCCAGCAGTCTTCAAAGGGAGACCCAGTACTTC.

The chain joins TRBV5-1 to TRBJ2-3; D may correspond to TRBD1 or TRBD2 (5 bases each). The CDR3 length is 15 residues. Germline loops: CDR1 SGHRS, CDR2 YFSETQ. Deletions cut 4 bases from V and 0 bases from J, with 12 bases between. The CDR3 reads CASSQRGGSTDTQYF. In nucleotides, the CDR3 is TGCGCCAGCAGCCAGCGTGGGGGAAGCACAGATACGCAGTATTTT.

The chain links TRBV18 to TRBJ1-3, with D unresolved. This CDR3 has 16 residues. Germline lookup yields CDR1 KGHSH and CDR2 LQKENI. The V end lost 6 bases, the J end lost 2 bases, and 17 bases lay between the germline ends. In DNA, the CDR3 is TGTGCCAGCTCTCACAGCCGGGGAAGGGCTGGAAACACCATATATTTT. Translated, it gives CASSHSRGRAGNTIYF.

This clone was seen a single time. This sequence joins TRBV27 and TRBJ2-4, with 7 bases lining up with TRBD1. Germline values: CDR1 MNHEY, CDR2 SMNVEV (reference sequence). The trim removed 5 bases at V and 0 bases at J, leaving 10 bases unmatched. This CDR3 has 17 amino acids. The CDR3 protein is CASSALGGSVAKNIQYF. In nucleotides, the CDR3 is TGTGCCAGCAGTGCCCTAGGGGGCTCCGTAGCCAAAAACATTCAGTACTTC.

The rearrangement joins TRBV6-5 to TRBJ1-5, with D uncertain. The CDR3 loop spans 13 amino acids. The V end was cut by 0 bases, the J end by 5 bases, with 5 bases between. Germline values: CDR1 MNHEY, CDR2 SVGAGI. CDR3 protein: CASSYSRYQPQHF. The CDR3, as DNA: TGTGCCAGCAGTTACTCACGTTATCAGCCCCAGCATTTT.

V gene TRBV2 combines with J gene TRBJ2-1; tentatively, D is TRBD2 (5 bases). CDR1 is SNHLY and CDR2 is FYNNEI in the germline V gene. This CDR3 region has 14 residues. V dropped 7 bases and J dropped 0 bases, with 10 bases sitting between them. CDR3 loop: CASKAGSSYNEQFF. CDR3 DNA sequence: TGTGCCAGCAAGGCGGGCAGCTCCTACAATGAGCAGTTCTTC. The whole variable domain, filled in from reference TRBV2 and TRBJ2-1, reads EPEVTQTPSHQVTQMGQEVILRCVPISNHLYFYWYRQILGQKVEFLVSFYNNEISEKSEIFDDQFSVERPDGSNFTLKIRSTKLEDSAMYFCASKAGSSYNEQFFGPGTRLTVL.

A word on this clone: Different DNA sequences within this sample yield the same CDR3. The J gene is TRBJ2-2, the V gene TRBV18, with 8 bases fitting TRBD1. Germline CDR1 is KGHSH and CDR2 is LQKENI. V shed 3 bases and J 3 bases; nucleotides not matched to a gene: 3. The CDR3 contains 15 residues. This CDR3 reads CASSPPGGDTGELFF. The CDR3 DNA follows: TGTGCCAGCTCACCCCCAGGGGGCGACACCGGGGAGCTGTTTTTT.

The CDR3 region has the DNA TGTGCCAGCTCAGAGGGGCAGAACAATCAGCCCCAGCATTTT. Its protein is CASSEGQNNQPQHF. The V and J genes are TRBV18 and TRBJ1-5, with D tentatively TRBD1 (5 bases). Germline V lookup: CDR1 KGHSH, CDR2 LQKENI. Trimming took off 5 bases at V and 3 bases at J, with 11 bases between the two ends. The CDR3 covers 14 residues.

V gene TRBV7-9 combines with J gene TRBJ1-4; a weak D match, TRBD1 (6 bases). Trimming shortened V by 0 bases and J by 3 bases, and 11 bases separated the two germline ends. Germline CDR1 and CDR2: SEHNR and FQNEAQ (reference sequence). The CDR3 sequence is 16 residues long. The CDR3 is CASSLAPAGANEKLFF. The CDR3, as DNA: TGTGCCAGCAGCTTAGCCCCCGCAGGGGCTAATGAAAAACTGTTTTTT. Variable domain in full (rest from reference TRBV7-9 and TRBJ1-4): DTGVSQNPRHKITKRGQNVTFRCDPISEHNRLYWYRQTLGQGPEFLTYFQNEAQLEKSRLLSDRFSAERPKGSFSTLEIQRTEQGDSAMYLCASSLAPAGANEKLFFGSGTQLSVL.

The rearrangement uses TRBV6-5 and TRBJ1-1; D is ambiguous. V was shortened by 6 bases and J by 2 bases, with 10 bases between the two germline ends. This CDR3 is 13 amino acids long. Looked up from germline, CDR1 is MNHEY and CDR2 is SVGAGI. Written as DNA, the CDR3 is TGTGCCAGCAGCTACAAGACAAACACTGAAGCTTTCTTT. The encoded protein is CASSYKTNTEAFF.

This chain joins TRBV7-6 and TRBJ1-3; 10 nucleotides agree with TRBD1. After removal of 6 bases from V and 0 bases from J, the junction contained 5 bases not matched to a gene. The CDR3 extends over 16 amino acids. Germline CDR1 reads SGHVS; CDR2 reads FNYEAQ. As DNA, the CDR3 is TGTGCCAGCAGTTCGACAGGGGGCTCCTCTGGAAACACCATATATTTT. Protein: CASSSTGGSSGNTIYF.

Remarks on this clone: The sample carries other DNA sequences with the same CDR3. The V and J genes are TRBV9 and TRBJ2-7; a possible D gene is TRBD2 (5 bases). V was pared by 0 bases and J by 0 bases, with 7 bases between. Germline values: CDR1 SGDLS, CDR2 YYNGEE. The CDR3 totals 14 residues. The CDR3: CASSVASHSYEQYF. The CDR3 DNA reads TGTGCCAGCAGCGTAGCTAGCCACTCCTACGAGCAGTACTTC. The whole variable domain, remainder taken from reference TRBV9 and TRBJ2-7, is DSGVTQTPKHLITATGQRVTLRCSPRSGDLSVYWYQQSLDQGLQFLIQYYNGEERAKGNILERFSAQQFPDLHSELNLSSLELGDSALYFCASSVASHSYEQYFGPGTRLTVT.

This clone was observed a single time. The gene calls are TRBV10-3 and TRBJ1-1; TRBD1 might be the D (5 bases). Trimming left V 5 bases short and J 0 bases short, with 13 bases between. The CDR3 sequence is 15 residues long. Germline assignment: CDR1 ENHRY and CDR2 SYGVKD. The CDR3 sequence is CAISSGAIMNTEAFF. CDR3 DNA: TGTGCCATCAGTTCTGGGGCCATTATGAACACTGAAGCTTTCTTT.

V is TRBV5-6 and J is TRBJ2-1; a weak D match, TRBD2 (5 bases). Trimming shortened V by 5 bases and J by 0 bases, and 12 bases separated the two germline ends. The germline V gene has CDR1 SGHDT and CDR2 YYEEEE. This CDR3 region has 15 residues. The CDR3 region is CASRIAPSSYNEQFF. The CDR3 bases are TGTGCCAGCAGGATAGCGCCTAGCTCCTACAATGAGCAGTTCTTC.

This chain connects TRBV2 to TRBJ2-5; the D is unclear. Deletions cut 3 bases from V and 6 bases from J, with 8 bases between. Germline values: CDR1 SNHLY, CDR2 FYNNEI. The CDR3 sequence is 12 residues long. The DNA of the CDR3 is TGTGCCAGCAGTGACCCCATACAGACCCAGTACTTC. Translated, it gives CASSDPIQTQYF.

V is TRBV4-3 and J is TRBJ2-1, with 12 bases fitting TRBD2. CDR3 length: 18 amino acids. CDR1 is LGHNA and CDR2 is YSLEER in the germline V gene. After removal of 0 bases from V and 5 bases from J, the junction contained 8 bases not matched to a gene. CDR3 region: CASSQDPPGLAGHNEQFF. The CDR3 bases are TGCGCCAGCAGCCAAGATCCCCCGGGACTAGCGGGCCACAATGAGCAGTTCTTC.

The chain has TRBV5-4 and TRBJ2-3; TRBD2 aligns across 13 bases. Trimming cost V 4 bases and J 0 bases; bases outside gene matches: 5. Germline V CDR1 and CDR2: SGHNT, YYREEE (reference sequence). The CDR3 covers 17 residues. The CDR3 DNA follows: TGTGCCAGCAGCCCTGGGACTAGCGGGGCTAGCACAGATACGCAGTATTTT. Translation gives CASSPGTSGASTDTQYF.

This clone was seen once. The rearrangement joins TRBV6-1 to TRBJ1-6, with a weak D call TRBD1 (6 bases). Germline loops: CDR1 MNHNS, CDR2 SASEGT. The CDR3 is 15 residues long. Trimming cost V 6 bases and J 6 bases, with 15 bases left between them. This CDR3 is CASRGAYSPNSPLHF. CDR3 in DNA: TGTGCCAGCAGGGGGGCATATTCCCCTAATTCACCCCTCCACTTT.

The chain joins TRBV29-1 to TRBJ2-7; 10 nucleotides agree with TRBD1. The trim removed 6 bases at V and 12 bases at J, leaving 8 bases unmatched. The V gene's germline CDR1 is SQVTM and CDR2 ANQGSEA. The CDR3 contains 11 residues. The CDR3 region is CSVMTGGTRYF. DNA for the CDR3: TGCAGCGTCATGACAGGGGGCACTAGGTACTTC.